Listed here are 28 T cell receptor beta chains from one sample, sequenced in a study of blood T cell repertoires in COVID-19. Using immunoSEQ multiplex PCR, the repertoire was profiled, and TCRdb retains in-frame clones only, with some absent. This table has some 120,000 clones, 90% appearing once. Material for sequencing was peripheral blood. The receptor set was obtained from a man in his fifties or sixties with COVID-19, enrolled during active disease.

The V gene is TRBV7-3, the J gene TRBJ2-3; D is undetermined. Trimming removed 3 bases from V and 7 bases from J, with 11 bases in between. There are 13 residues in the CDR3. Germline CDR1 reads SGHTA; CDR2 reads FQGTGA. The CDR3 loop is CASSFSTENTQYF. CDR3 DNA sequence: TGTGCCAGCAGCTTTTCTACTGAGAATACGCAGTATTTT.

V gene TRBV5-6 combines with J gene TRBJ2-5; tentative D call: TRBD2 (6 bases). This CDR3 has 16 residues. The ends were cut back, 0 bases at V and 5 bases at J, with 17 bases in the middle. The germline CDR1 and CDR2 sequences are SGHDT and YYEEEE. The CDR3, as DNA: TGTGCCAGCAGCTTGGCTGCGGGACGGGGAGGTGAGACCCAGTACTTC. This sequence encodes CASSLAAGRGGETQYF.

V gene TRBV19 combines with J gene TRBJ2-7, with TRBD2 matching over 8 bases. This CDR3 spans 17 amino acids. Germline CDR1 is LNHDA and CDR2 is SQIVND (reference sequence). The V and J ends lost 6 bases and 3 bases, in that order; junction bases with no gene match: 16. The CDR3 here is CASSPWGYSGANYEQYF. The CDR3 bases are TGTGCCAGTAGCCCTTGGGGCTATAGCGGGGCTAACTACGAGCAGTACTTC.

Here the CDR3 DNA reads TGTGCCAGCAGCTTAGTCGCTAGCGGGATTTACGAGCAGTACTTC. Protein: CASSLVASGIYEQYF. V is TRBV11-3 and J is TRBJ2-7; TRBD2 aligns across 9 bases. After removal of 1 base from V and 4 bases from J, the junction contained 5 bases not matched to a gene. The germline V gene has CDR1 SGHNT and CDR2 YENEEA. This CDR3 spans 15 amino acids.

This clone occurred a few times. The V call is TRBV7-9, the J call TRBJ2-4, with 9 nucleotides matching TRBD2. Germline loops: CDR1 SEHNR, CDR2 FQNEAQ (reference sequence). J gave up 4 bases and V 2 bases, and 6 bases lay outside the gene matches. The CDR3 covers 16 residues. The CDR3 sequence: CASSLPAGGQKNIQYF. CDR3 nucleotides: TGTGCCAGCAGCTTACCAGCGGGGGGACAGAAAAACATTCAGTACTTC.

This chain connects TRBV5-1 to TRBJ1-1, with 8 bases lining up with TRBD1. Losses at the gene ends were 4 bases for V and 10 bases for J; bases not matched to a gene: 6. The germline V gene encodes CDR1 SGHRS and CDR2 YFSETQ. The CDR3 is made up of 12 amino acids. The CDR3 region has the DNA TGCGCCAGCAGCGCAGGTACAGGGGGAGCTTTCTTT. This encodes CASSAGTGGAFF.

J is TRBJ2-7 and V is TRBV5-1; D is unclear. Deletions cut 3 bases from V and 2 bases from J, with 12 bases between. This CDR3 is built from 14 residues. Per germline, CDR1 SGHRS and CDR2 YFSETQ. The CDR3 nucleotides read TGCGCCAGCAGCTACAGACCCTCTCCCTACGAGCAGTACTTC. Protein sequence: CASSYRPSPYEQYF.

As DNA, the CDR3 is TGTGCCACCAGTGATTTGCAGCGTCAAGAGACCCAGTACTTC. Translation: CATSDLQRQETQYF. V usage is TRBV24-1 and J usage is TRBJ2-5; D gene uncertain. This CDR3 is 14 amino acids long. Germline V gives CDR1 KGHDR, CDR2 SFDVKD. V was shortened by 0 bases and J by 2 bases, with 6 bases between the two germline ends.

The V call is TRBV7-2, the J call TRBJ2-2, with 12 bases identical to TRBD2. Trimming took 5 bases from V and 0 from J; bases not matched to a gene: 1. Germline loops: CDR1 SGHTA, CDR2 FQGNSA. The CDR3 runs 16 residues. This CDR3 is CASSRTSGANTGELFF. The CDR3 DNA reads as TGTGCCAGCAGCCGGACTAGCGGGGCGAACACCGGGGAGCTGTTTTTT. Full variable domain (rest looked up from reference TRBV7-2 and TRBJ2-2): GAGVSQSPSNKVTEKGKDVELRCDPISGHTALYWYRQSLGQGLEFLIYFQGNSAPDKSGLPSDRFSAERTGGSVSTLTIQRTQQEDSAVYLCASSRTSGANTGELFFGEGSRLTVL.

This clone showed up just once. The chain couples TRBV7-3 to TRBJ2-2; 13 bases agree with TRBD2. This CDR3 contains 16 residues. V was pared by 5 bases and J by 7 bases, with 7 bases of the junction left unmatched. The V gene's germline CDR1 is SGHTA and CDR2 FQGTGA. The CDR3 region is CASSPTSGRAHGELFF. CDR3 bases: TGTGCCAGCAGCCCCACTAGCGGGAGGGCTCACGGGGAGCTGTTTTTT.

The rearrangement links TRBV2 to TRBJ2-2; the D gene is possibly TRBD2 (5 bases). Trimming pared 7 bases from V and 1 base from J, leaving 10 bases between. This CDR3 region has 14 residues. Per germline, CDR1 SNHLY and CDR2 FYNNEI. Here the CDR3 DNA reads TGTGCCAGCAAGAGCGGAGGGAACACCGGGGAGCTGTTTTTT. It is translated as CASKSGGNTGELFF. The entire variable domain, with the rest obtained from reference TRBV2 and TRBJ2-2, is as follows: EPEVTQTPSHQVTQMGQEVILRCVPISNHLYFYWYRQILGQKVEFLVSFYNNEISEKSEIFDDQFSVERPDGSNFTLKIRSTKLEDSAMYFCASKSGGNTGELFFGEGSRLTVL.

The DNA for the CDR3 is TGTGCCAGCAGCTTGGCTCAAGACTATGGCTACACCTTC. Protein: CASSLAQDYGYTF. The V gene is TRBV11-2, the J gene TRBJ1-2; D unresolved. The CDR3 extends over 13 amino acids. V was shortened by 3 bases and J by 3 bases, with 8 bases between the two germline ends. Per the germline V gene, CDR1 is SGHAT and CDR2 is FQNNGV.

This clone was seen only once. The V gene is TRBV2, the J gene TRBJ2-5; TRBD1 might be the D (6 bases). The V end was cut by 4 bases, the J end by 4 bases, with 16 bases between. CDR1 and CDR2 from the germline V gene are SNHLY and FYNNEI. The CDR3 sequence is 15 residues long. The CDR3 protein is CASSGRTALLETQYF. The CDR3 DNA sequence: TGTGCCAGCAGTGGTCGGACAGCACTTTTAGAGACCCAGTACTTC.

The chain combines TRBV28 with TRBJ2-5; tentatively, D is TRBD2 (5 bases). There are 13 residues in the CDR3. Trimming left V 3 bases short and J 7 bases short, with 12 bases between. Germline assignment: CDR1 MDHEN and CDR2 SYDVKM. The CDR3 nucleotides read TGTGCCAGCAGTTTTGCGGGCGAAGGGACCCAGTACTTC. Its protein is CASSFAGEGTQYF.

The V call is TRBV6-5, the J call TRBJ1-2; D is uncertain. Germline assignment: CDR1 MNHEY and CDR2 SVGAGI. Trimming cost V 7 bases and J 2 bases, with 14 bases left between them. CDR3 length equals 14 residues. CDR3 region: CASILGLQNYGYTF. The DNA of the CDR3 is TGTGCCAGCATTCTGGGCCTCCAGAACTATGGCTACACCTTC.

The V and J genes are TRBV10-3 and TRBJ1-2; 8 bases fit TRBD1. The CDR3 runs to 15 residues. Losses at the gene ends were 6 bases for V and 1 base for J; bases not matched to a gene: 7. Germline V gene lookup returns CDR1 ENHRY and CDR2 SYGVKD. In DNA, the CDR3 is TGTGCCATCAGGGAGGACAGGGCCTTTAACTATGGCTACACCTTC. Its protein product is CAIREDRAFNYGYTF.

CDR3 amino acids: CASSSATRATNEKLFF. CDR3 coding DNA: TGTGCCAGCAGTTCCGCCACGAGGGCAACTAATGAAAAACTGTTTTTT. This chain connects TRBV6-5 to TRBJ1-4; D ambiguous. The length of the CDR3 is 16 residues. Germline values: CDR1 MNHEY, CDR2 SVGAGI. With 4 bases removed from V and 0 bases from J, the gap between germline ends came to 12 bases.

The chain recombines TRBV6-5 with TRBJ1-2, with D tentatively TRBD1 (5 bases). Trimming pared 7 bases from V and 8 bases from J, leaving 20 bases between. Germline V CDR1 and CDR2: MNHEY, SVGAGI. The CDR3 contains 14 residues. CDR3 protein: CASKIRGLSVGYTF. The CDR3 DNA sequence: TGTGCCAGCAAAATTAGGGGCCTCTCAGTCGGCTACACCTTC.

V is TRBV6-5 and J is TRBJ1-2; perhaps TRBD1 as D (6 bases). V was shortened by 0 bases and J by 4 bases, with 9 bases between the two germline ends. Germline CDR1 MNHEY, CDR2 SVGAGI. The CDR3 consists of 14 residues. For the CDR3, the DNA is TGTGCCAGCAGTTACTCGACAGGCCCCTATGGCTACACCTTC. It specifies CASSYSTGPYGYTF.

The CDR3: CASIRGVEQYF. CDR3 DNA sequence: TGTGCCAGCATTCGGGGGGTCGAGCAGTACTTC. This chain uses TRBV6-4 with TRBJ2-7, with 7 bases lining up with TRBD2. The CDR3 has 11 amino acids. Trimming at V came to 7 bases and at J to 6 bases, leaving 3 bases not matched to a gene. CDR1 MRHNA and CDR2 SNTAGT come from the germline V gene.

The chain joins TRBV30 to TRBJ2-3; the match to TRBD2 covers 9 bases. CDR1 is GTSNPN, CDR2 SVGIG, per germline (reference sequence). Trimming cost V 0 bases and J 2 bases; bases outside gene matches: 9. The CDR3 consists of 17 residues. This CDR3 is CAWSVRASGALTDTQYF. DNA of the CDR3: TGTGCCTGGAGTGTACGGGCTAGCGGGGCGCTCACAGATACGCAGTATTTT.

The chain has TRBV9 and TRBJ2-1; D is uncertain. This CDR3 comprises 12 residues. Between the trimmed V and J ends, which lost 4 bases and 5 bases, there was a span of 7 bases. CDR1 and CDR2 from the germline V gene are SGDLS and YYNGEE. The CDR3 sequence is CASSPQNNEQFF. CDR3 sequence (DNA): TGTGCCAGCAGCCCACAGAACAATGAGCAGTTCTTC.

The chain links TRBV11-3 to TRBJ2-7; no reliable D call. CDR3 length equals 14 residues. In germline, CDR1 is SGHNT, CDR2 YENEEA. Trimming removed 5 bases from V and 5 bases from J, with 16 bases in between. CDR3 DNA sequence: TGTGCCAGCAGCCTCCCCGAACTTTCCCACGAGCAGTACTTC. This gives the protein CASSLPELSHEQYF.

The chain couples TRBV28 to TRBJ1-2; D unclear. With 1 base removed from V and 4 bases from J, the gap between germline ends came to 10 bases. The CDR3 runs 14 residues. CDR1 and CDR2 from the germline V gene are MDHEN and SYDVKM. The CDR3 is CASSLLTGFYGYTF. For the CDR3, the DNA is TGTGCCAGCAGTTTATTAACGGGTTTCTATGGCTACACCTTC.

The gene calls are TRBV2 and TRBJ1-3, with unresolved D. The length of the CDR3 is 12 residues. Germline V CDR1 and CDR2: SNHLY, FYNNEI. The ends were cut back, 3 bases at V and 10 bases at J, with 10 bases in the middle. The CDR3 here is CASSDTSVTIYF. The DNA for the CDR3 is TGTGCCAGCAGTGACACGAGTGTGACCATATATTTT.

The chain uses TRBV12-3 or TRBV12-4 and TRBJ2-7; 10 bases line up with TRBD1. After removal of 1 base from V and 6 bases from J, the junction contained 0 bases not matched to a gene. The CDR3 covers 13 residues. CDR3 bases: TGTGCCAGCAGTTTAGGGGACAGGGGCGAGCAGTACTTC. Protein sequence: CASSLGDRGEQYF.

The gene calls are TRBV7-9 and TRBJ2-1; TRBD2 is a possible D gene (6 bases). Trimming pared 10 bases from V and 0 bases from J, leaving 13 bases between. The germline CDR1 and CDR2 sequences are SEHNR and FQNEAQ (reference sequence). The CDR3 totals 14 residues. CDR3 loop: CATLMGGSYNEQFF. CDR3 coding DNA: TGTGCCACCTTGATGGGGGGCTCCTACAATGAGCAGTTCTTC.

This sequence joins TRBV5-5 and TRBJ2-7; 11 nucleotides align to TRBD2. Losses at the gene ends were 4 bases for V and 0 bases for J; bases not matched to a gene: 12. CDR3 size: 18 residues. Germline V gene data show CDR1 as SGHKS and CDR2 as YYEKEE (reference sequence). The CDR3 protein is CASSTTGLAATSSYEQYF. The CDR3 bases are TGTGCCAGCAGCACGACGGGACTAGCGGCGACGAGCTCCTACGAGCAGTACTTC.